A single sample gave rise to the 24 T cell receptor beta chains below, sequenced in a study of blood T cell repertoires in COVID-19. Data came from immunoSEQ multiplex PCR; TCRdb stores just in-frame clones and leaves some out. This table holds around 81,000 clones, 70% to 90% found once. Sequencing was carried out using peripheral blood. These receptors came from a woman over 75 with acute or convalescent COVID-19.

The V and J genes are TRBV19 and TRBJ2-5; weak D call: TRBD1 (6 bases). Trimming shortened V by 4 bases and J by 6 bases, and 15 bases separated the two germline ends. The CDR3 totals 14 residues. Germline loops: CDR1 LNHDA, CDR2 SQIVND (reference sequence). CDR3 amino acids: CASSTAGDLKTQYF. Written as DNA, the CDR3 is TGTGCCAGTAGTACAGCAGGGGATCTAAAGACCCAGTACTTC.

The genes are TRBV7-2 and TRBJ2-5, with TRBD1 matching 11 bases. CDR3 length equals 16 residues. Germline V gene sequence: CDR1 SGHTA, CDR2 FQGNSA. Germline trimming cut 5 bases from V and 6 bases from J; bases unmatched to any gene: 11. This CDR3 is CASSPGTGGKMKTQYF. The CDR3 DNA reads as TGTGCCAGCAGCCCCGGGACAGGGGGAAAAATGAAGACCCAGTACTTC.

The CDR3 reads CASSSPRGADTQYF. The CDR3 DNA is TGTGCCAGCAGCTCTCCCAGGGGGGCAGATACGCAGTATTTT. The J gene is TRBJ2-3, the V gene TRBV4-2, with a possible D match to TRBD1 (7 bases). The CDR3 covers 14 residues. V dropped 5 bases and J dropped 4 bases, with 13 bases sitting between them. Germline V CDR1 and CDR2: LGHNA, YNFKEQ.

The V call is TRBV6-2 or TRBV6-3, the J call TRBJ2-6; D possibly corresponds to TRBD2 (7 bases). Germline CDR1 MNHEY, CDR2 SVGEGT. Trimming took off 4 bases at V and 0 bases at J, with 13 bases between the two ends. CDR3 size: 17 residues. CDR3 loop: CASSLRGGSSGANVLTF. CDR3 nucleotides: TGTGCCAGCAGTTTAAGGGGGGGATCCTCTGGGGCCAACGTCCTGACTTTC.

The J gene is TRBJ2-5, the V gene TRBV19; D uncertain. Per the germline V gene, CDR1 is LNHDA and CDR2 is SQIVND (reference sequence). The V end was cut by 1 base, the J end by 4 bases, with 7 bases between. The CDR3 runs to 13 residues. Written as DNA, the CDR3 is TGTGCCAGTAGTATAGTCCACACAGAGACCCAGTACTTC. Its translation is CASSIVHTETQYF.

The chain links TRBV28 to TRBJ1-3; D might be TRBD1 (6 bases). Germline CDR1 MDHEN, CDR2 SYDVKM. The CDR3 sequence is 17 residues long. With 1 base removed from V and 9 bases from J, the gap between germline ends came to 22 bases. The CDR3 coding sequence is TGTGCCAGCAGTTTATCGGGGGGGCTTAATAACCTAGGCACCATATATTTT. It encodes CASSLSGGLNNLGTIYF. The variable domain in full, with the rest retrieved from reference TRBV28 and TRBJ1-3, is DVKVTQSSRYLVKRTGEKVFLECVQDMDHENMFWYRQDPGLGLRLIYFSYDVKMKEKGDIPEGYSVSREKKERFSLILESASTNQTSMYLCASSLSGGLNNLGTIYFGEGSWLTVV.

CDR3 sequence (DNA): TGTGCCAGCAGCCAAGAGCGACAGGGGACGGAGACCCAGTACTTC. Residues: CASSQERQGTETQYF. The chain has TRBV4-2 and TRBJ2-5, with 8 bases aligning to TRBD1. The CDR3 is made up of 15 amino acids. V trimming: 0 bases; J trimming: 5 bases; junction bases outside the gene matches: 5. Germline V gene sequence: CDR1 LGHNA, CDR2 YNFKEQ.

This rearrangement joins TRBV30 to TRBJ2-5; TRBD2 matches 10 bases. This CDR3 contains 14 residues. V shed 7 bases, J shed 5 bases, and the junction held 10 bases outside the gene matches. CDR1 is GTSNPN and CDR2 is SVGIG in the germline V gene (reference sequence). CDR3 DNA sequence: TGTGCCTTTACAGCGGGGGGGCCGCGGGAGACCCAGTACTTC. Its translation is CAFTAGGPRETQYF. Complete variable domain (other parts from reference TRBV30 and TRBJ2-5): SQTIHQWPATLVQPVGSPLSLECTVEGTSNPNLYWYRQAAGRGLQLLFYSVGIGQISSEVPQNLSASRPQDRQFILSSKKLLLSDSGFYLCAFTAGGPRETQYFGPGTRLLVL.

As DNA, the CDR3 is TGTGCCAGTAGCCTTAGGGGGAGAGGAAACTATGGCTACACCTTC. Translating gives CASSLRGRGNYGYTF. The chain uses TRBV19 and TRBJ1-2; tentatively, D is TRBD1 (6 bases). Trimming cost V 6 bases and J 2 bases, with 16 bases left between them. Looked up from germline, CDR1 is LNHDA and CDR2 is SQIVND (reference sequence). The CDR3 contains 15 residues.

This clone has only a few counts. The chain combines TRBV2 with TRBJ1-5; 8 bases map to TRBD1. The CDR3 covers 16 residues. From germline, CDR1 is SNHLY and CDR2 FYNNEI. V lost 7 bases, J lost 0 bases, and 8 bases stayed unmatched. The CDR3 spells CASNGDRGFSNQPQHF. Written as DNA, the CDR3 is TGTGCCAGCAATGGAGACAGGGGATTTAGCAATCAGCCCCAGCATTTT.

The J gene is TRBJ2-3, the V gene TRBV28; 7 nucleotides agree with TRBD2. Trimming removed 8 bases from V and 5 bases from J; junction bases left unmatched: 10. This CDR3 comprises 14 residues. Germline-derived CDR1 and CDR2 are MDHEN and SYDVKM. Here the CDR3 reads CASRSGGPGDTQYF. The DNA for the CDR3 is TGTGCCAGCCGGTCGGGAGGACCAGGAGATACGCAGTATTTT.

Only one count was recorded for this clone. This chain links TRBV6-2 or TRBV6-3 with TRBJ2-6; D ambiguous. CDR1 MNHEY and CDR2 SVGEGT come from the germline V gene. V was trimmed by 6 bases and J by 0 bases, leaving 12 bases between them. This CDR3 has 16 amino acids. CDR3: CASSHRHSSGANVLTF. The CDR3 DNA reads as TGTGCCAGCAGCCACAGACACTCCTCTGGGGCCAACGTCCTGACTTTC.

With regard to this clone: The same CDR3 arises from other DNA sequences in this sample as well. The chain combines TRBV6-5 with TRBJ1-1; D unclear. The germline V gene encodes CDR1 MNHEY and CDR2 SVGAGI. Trimming removed 0 bases from V and 2 bases from J, with 4 bases in between. This CDR3 has 13 residues. The CDR3 nucleotides read TGTGCCAGCAGTTACTCAACTAACACTGAAGCTTTCTTT. This gives the protein CASSYSTNTEAFF.

This clone was seen a single time. CDR3 in amino acids: CASSSSTVGYEQYF. Here the CDR3 DNA reads TGTGCCAGCAGCTCTTCGACAGTGGGATACGAGCAGTACTTC. The chain links TRBV7-6 to TRBJ2-7, with a possible D match to TRBD1 (5 bases). Germline V gene lookup returns CDR1 SGHVS and CDR2 FNYEAQ. This CDR3 has 14 residues. Trimming removed 4 bases from V and 4 bases from J, with 14 bases in between.

The J gene is TRBJ2-7, the V gene TRBV14; possible D gene TRBD2, 6 bases. The CDR3 consists of 15 residues. V lost 2 bases, J lost 1 base, and 12 bases lay in between. Germline CDR1 reads SGHDN; CDR2 reads FVKESK. The CDR3, as DNA: TGTGCCAGCAGCCAACGCCACGGAGGGTCCTACGAGCAGTACTTC. Translation: CASSQRHGGSYEQYF.

V gene TRBV11-2 combines with J gene TRBJ2-1; TRBD2 is a possible D gene (6 bases). Between the trimmed V and J ends, which lost 4 bases and 6 bases, there was a span of 16 bases. The CDR3 loop spans 15 amino acids. Germline CDR1 reads SGHAT; CDR2 reads FQNNGV. The CDR3 here is CASSSGTFGGNEQFF. DNA of the CDR3: TGTGCCAGCAGCTCCGGGACTTTTGGGGGCAATGAGCAGTTCTTC.

The V gene is TRBV11-3, the J gene TRBJ1-3; TRBD1 matches at 12 bases. This CDR3 is 18 amino acids long. V was clipped by 5 bases and J by 0 bases; unmatched bases: 8. Per germline, CDR1 SGHNT and CDR2 YENEEA. The CDR3 sequence: CASSGTGGHTASGNTIYF. In DNA, the CDR3 is TGTGCCAGCAGCGGGACAGGGGGCCATACCGCCTCTGGAAACACCATATATTTT.

The sample holds one count of this clone. This rearrangement joins TRBV29-1 to TRBJ2-1, with D possibly being TRBD2 (5 bases). The CDR3 runs 13 residues. The ends were cut back, 8 bases at V and 0 bases at J, with 11 bases in the middle. The germline V gene encodes CDR1 SQVTM and CDR2 ANQGSEA. The CDR3, as DNA: TGCAGCTCGGCCCGGGGCTCCTACAATGAGCAGTTCTTC. Residues: CSSARGSYNEQFF.

The rearrangement uses TRBV3-1 (or the pseudogene TRBV3-2) and TRBJ2-2; D might be TRBD1 (6 bases). The V gene's germline CDR1 is LGHDT and CDR2 YNNKEL (reference sequence). V lost 2 bases, J lost 4 bases, and 11 bases lay in between. This CDR3 region has 15 residues. The CDR3 is CASSQWGRGTGELFF. CDR3 bases: TGTGCCAGCAGCCAATGGGGGCGCGGCACCGGGGAGCTGTTTTTT.

This clone has only one observation. V usage is TRBV27 and J usage is TRBJ1-2; TRBD1 aligns across 12 bases. The CDR3 spans 16 residues. Germline-derived CDR1 and CDR2 are MNHEY and SMNVEV (reference sequence). V lost 2 bases, J lost 8 bases, and 9 bases stayed unmatched. The CDR3 DNA reads TGTGCCAGCAGTTTACGGGGACAGGGGGCGCCCCTAGGCTACACCTTC. The encoded protein is CASSLRGQGAPLGYTF.

The chain is built from TRBV4-3 and TRBJ2-2; D unclear. CDR1 is LGHNA and CDR2 is YSLEER in the germline V gene. V was clipped by 3 bases and J by 3 bases, with 11 bases between them. The CDR3 runs to 15 residues. The CDR3 nucleotides read TGCGCCAGCAGCCATACCTCTAGGTACACCGGGGAGCTGTTTTTT. Translating gives CASSHTSRYTGELFF.

The V and J genes are TRBV29-1 and TRBJ2-6, with unresolved D. CDR1 and CDR2 from the germline V gene are SQVTM and ANQGSEA. The CDR3 runs 13 residues. V shed 2 bases and J shed 8 bases, with 10 bases lying between them. CDR3 sequence (DNA): TGCAGCGTTGAATCGGTCGGGTCCAACGTCCTGACTTTC. Protein: CSVESVGSNVLTF. Full variable domain (missing parts from reference TRBV29-1 and TRBJ2-6): SAVISQKPSRDICQRGTSLTIQCQVDSQVTMMFWYRQQPGQSLTLIATANQGSEATYESGFVIDKFPISRPNLTFSTLTVSNMSPEDSSIYLCSVESVGSNVLTFGAGSRLTVL.

The CDR3 sequence: CASSFRQDAQETQYF. CDR3 coding DNA: TGTGCCAGCAGTTTCCGACAGGACGCACAAGAGACCCAGTACTTC. This chain uses TRBV28 with TRBJ2-5, with D possibly being TRBD1 (6 bases). Germline V gene lookup returns CDR1 MDHEN and CDR2 SYDVKM. The CDR3 is 15 amino acids. V lost 3 bases and J lost 2, with 13 bases in between.

The rearrangement links TRBV29-1 to TRBJ2-7; TRBD1 aligns across 12 bases. This CDR3 contains 15 residues. The germline V gene encodes CDR1 SQVTM and CDR2 ANQGSEA. J lost 2 bases, V lost 6 bases, and 8 bases had no gene match. The CDR3 DNA follows: TGCAGCGTCGCCCAGGGACAGGGGGCGACCTACGAGCAGTACTTC. Its protein product is CSVAQGQGATYEQYF.